These 12 T cell receptor beta chains were all obtained from the same sample, sequenced in a study of beta chain features in type 1 diabetes. As every portion of the isolated RNA was reverse transcribed, the sequencing read expressed TCRB transcripts. TCRdb's copy holds only in-frame clones and misses some; the assay was immunoSEQ multiplex PCR. Of about 410,000 clones listed, more than 11% are singletons. Specimen: naive CD4+ T cells from blood. These receptor sequences come from a man aged 25-45 years in good health.

The sample holds a few counts of this clone. An end of the junction differs from the germline gene, which may be a read error. The chain carries TRBV2 and TRBJ1-5; D is unclear. This CDR3 is 12 amino acids long. Germline CDR1 is SNHLY and CDR2 is FYNNEI. The CDR3 sequence: CASSEAGSGVVF. For the CDR3, the DNA is TGTGCCAGCAGTGAGGCGGGAAGTGGTGTTGTTTTT. The full variable domain, completed using reference TRBV2 and TRBJ1-5, is EPEVTQTPSHQVTQMGQEVILRCVPISNHLYFYWYRQILGQKVEFLVSFYNNEISEKSEIFDDQFSVERPDGSNFTLKIRSTKLEDSAMYFCASSEAGSGVVFGDGTRLSIL.

There are a few counts of this clone. This rearrangement joins TRBV7-9 to TRBJ2-1, with a possible D match to TRBD1 (6 bases). The CDR3 has 14 residues. Germline assignment: CDR1 SEHNR and CDR2 FQNEAQ (reference sequence). Trimming pared 8 bases from V and 3 bases from J, leaving 14 bases between. The CDR3 reads CASVVGAHYNEQFF. Written as DNA, the CDR3 is TGTGCCAGCGTTGTGGGGGCCCACTACAATGAGCAGTTCTTC.

V gene TRBV6-5 combines with J gene TRBJ1-2; 8 positions match TRBD1. The V segment lost 0 bases and the J segment 4 bases; nucleotides outside the gene matches: 4. This CDR3 spans 15 amino acids. Germline assignment: CDR1 MNHEY and CDR2 SVGAGI. The CDR3 sequence is CASSYSRTGSYGYTF. The CDR3 DNA is TGTGCCAGCAGTTACTCACGGACAGGGAGCTATGGCTACACCTTC.

This clone has more than one count but fewer than ten. J is TRBJ1-5 and V is TRBV25-1, with TRBD1 as a possible D gene (5 bases). V shed 6 bases and J shed 6 bases, with 18 bases lying between them. The CDR3 extends over 15 amino acids. Germline V gene lookup returns CDR1 MGHDK and CDR2 SYGVNS. CDR3 sequence: CASRKDTRGRQPQHF. CDR3 DNA: TGTGCCAGCAGAAAGGACACCCGGGGCCGTCAGCCCCAGCATTTT.

CDR3 amino acids: CASSPDRPDTQYF. The CDR3 DNA is TGCGCCAGCAGTCCGGACAGGCCAGATACGCAGTATTTT. The chain uses TRBV5-1 and TRBJ2-3; 7 bases align to TRBD1. Germline CDR1 reads SGHRS; CDR2 reads YFSETQ. The CDR3 extends over 13 amino acids. With V trimmed by 5 bases and J by 4 bases, 4 bases remained unmatched.

There are a few counts of this clone. The chain recombines TRBV29-1 with TRBJ1-2; D is unresolved. CDR3 length equals 13 residues. Germline V CDR1 and CDR2: SQVTM, ANQGSEA. V lost 2 bases, J lost 2 bases, and 9 bases lay in between. CDR3: CSVELVVNYGYTF. The CDR3 region has the DNA TGCAGCGTTGAACTCGTGGTCAACTATGGCTACACCTTC.

The CDR3 nucleotides read TGTGCCAGCAGCCAGAATCCTAGCACAGATACGCAGTATTTT. Protein: CASSQNPSTDTQYF. The rearrangement links TRBV7-8 to TRBJ2-3; no firm D call. Per the germline V gene, CDR1 is SGHVS and CDR2 is FQNEAQ. The germline V and J ends were trimmed by 5 bases and 0 bases, with 9 bases remaining between them. This CDR3 is 14 amino acids long.

The genes are TRBV2 and TRBJ2-1, with D possibly TRBD2 on 6 matching bases. Per the germline V gene, CDR1 is SNHLY and CDR2 is FYNNEI. The CDR3 is made up of 16 amino acids. The germline V and J ends were trimmed by 2 bases and 0 bases, with 11 bases remaining between them. In DNA, the CDR3 is TGTGCCAGCAGTGAACCTAAAGCGGGCTCCTACAATGAGCAGTTCTTC. Amino acids: CASSEPKAGSYNEQFF.

The genes are TRBV7-2 and TRBJ2-7, with D possibly TRBD1 on 6 matching bases. CDR3 length: 14 residues. Per germline, CDR1 SGHTA and CDR2 FQGNSA. Deletions cut 5 bases from V and 4 bases from J, with 15 bases between. The CDR3 sequence: CASSVVSGDYEQYV. CDR3 DNA sequence: TGTGCCAGCAGCGTTGTCTCAGGGGATTACGAGCAGTACGTC.

In its sample, this clone was seen a few times. This rearrangement joins TRBV9 to TRBJ2-5; 11 positions match TRBD2. The CDR3 has 17 amino acids. Looked up from germline, CDR1 is SGDLS and CDR2 is YYNGEE. With V trimmed by 0 bases and J by 5 bases, 9 bases remained unmatched. The CDR3 here is CASSVAVAGGLGETQYF. The DNA of the CDR3 is TGTGCCAGCAGCGTAGCCGTAGCGGGAGGGTTGGGGGAGACCCAGTACTTC.

The chain recombines TRBV7-8 with TRBJ2-7; D may be TRBD1 (5 bases). V lost 2 bases, J lost 1 base, and 9 bases lay in between. Germline V gives CDR1 SGHVS, CDR2 FQNEAQ. The CDR3 covers 14 residues. The CDR3 is CASSLRQSSYEQYV. The CDR3 bases are TGTGCCAGCAGCTTAAGACAGAGTTCCTACGAGCAGTACGTC.

The table lists this clone with many counts. V usage is TRBV29-1 and J usage is TRBJ1-5; maybe TRBD1 (5 bases). This CDR3 comprises 15 residues. Trimming removed 4 bases from V and 2 bases from J, with 15 bases in between. The germline gives CDR1 SQVTM, CDR2 ANQGSEA. CDR3 sequence reads: CSVAFGTRGNQPQHF. The CDR3 DNA reads as TGCAGCGTTGCATTCGGGACCAGGGGCAATCAGCCCCAGCATTTT.